This T cell receptor beta chain was obtained from a study of beta chain features in type 1 diabetes. Study-level information: Taken together, all samples contributed roughly 100 million examined sorted cells.

CDR1 and CDR2 (germline): MDHEN, SYDVKM. V lost 6 bases and J lost 5, with 22 bases in between. The length of the CDR3 is 16 residues. Expressed TCRB transcripts were sequenced because the isolated RNA had all been reverse transcribed beforehand. Only in-frame clones appear in the TCRdb table, and some are missing; sequencing was by immunoSEQ multiplex PCR. The top ten clones hold roughly 2% of a sample with some 45,000 clones, about half of them seen once. The receptor was derived from a woman younger than 30 in good health. Material: Tregs from blood. V usage is TRBV28 and J usage is TRBJ2-5; D is possibly TRBD2 (6 bases). Here the CDR3 DNA reads TGTGCCAGCAGATCGCCGGTCAGGGTAGGGAGGGAGACCCAGTACTTC. It translates to CASRSPVRVGRETQYF.